The 7 T cell receptor beta chains listed next were all sequenced from one sample in a study of cytomegalovirus exposure and HLA in healthy donors. This PCR relied on a set of 60 Vbeta primers and 13 Jbeta primers. Using immunoSEQ multiplex PCR, the repertoire was profiled, and TCRdb retains in-frame clones only, with some absent. Among some 150,000 clones, roughly four fifths were seen once, and the ten largest hold approximately 15%. Sequencing was carried out using PBMCs. Source of these receptors: a human donor in good health.

This clone was recorded a few times. The J gene is TRBJ2-5, the V gene TRBV7-9, with 8 bases identical to TRBD1. CDR3 length: 16 residues. Germline-derived CDR1 and CDR2 are SEHNR and FQNEAQ (reference sequence). V lost 4 bases and J lost 5; bases outside the gene matches: 12. This chain's CDR3 is CASSSILTGEEETQYF. CDR3 DNA: TGTGCCAGCAGCTCCATATTGACAGGGGAAGAGGAGACCCAGTACTTC.

The DNA of the CDR3 is TGCGCCAGCAGTGAGGGAGTTAATGAGCAGTTCTTC. This encodes CASSEGVNEQFF. This sequence joins TRBV10-2 and TRBJ2-1; D uncertain. The CDR3 sequence is 12 residues long. CDR1 and CDR2 (germline): WSHSY, SAAADI. Trimming took 2 bases from V and 7 from J, leaving 6 bases between them.

The chain carries TRBV5-5 and TRBJ2-5; 7 nucleotides match TRBD2. The CDR3 runs 14 residues. Germline assignment: CDR1 SGHKS and CDR2 YYEKEE (reference sequence). Trimming removed 3 bases from V and 5 bases from J; junction bases left unmatched: 7. The DNA of the CDR3 is TGTGCCAGCAGCTGGGAGGGCGTTGGGGAGACCCAGTACTTC. It yields the protein CASSWEGVGETQYF.

The gene calls are TRBV6-5 and TRBJ1-2; D gene ambiguous. The V and J ends lost 4 bases and 12 bases respectively, with 12 bases between them. CDR3 size: 11 residues. Germline V gene lookup returns CDR1 MNHEY and CDR2 SVGAGI. The CDR3 coding sequence is TGTGCCAGCAGTTCCGGTGGCGGGCACACCTTC. This translates into CASSSGGGHTF.

The CDR3, as DNA: TGTGCCAGCAGCCCCGGTCCGGGACAGACGTATGGCTACACCTTC. Translated, it gives CASSPGPGQTYGYTF. The chain carries TRBV11-1 and TRBJ1-2; 7 positions match TRBD1. Germline trimming cut 5 bases from V and 5 bases from J; bases unmatched to any gene: 11. Germline V gives CDR1 SGHAT, CDR2 FQDESV (reference sequence). There are 15 residues in the CDR3.

This clone has a handful of counts. The same CDR3 also results from other DNA sequences found in this sample. The rearrangement joins TRBV28 to TRBJ1-5; D is unresolved. CDR1 is MDHEN, CDR2 SYDVKM, per germline. Trimming removed 1 base at V and 7 bases at J, with 2 bases between. The CDR3 runs 11 residues. CDR3 amino acids: CASSLSQPQHF. The CDR3 coding sequence is TGTGCCAGCAGTTTATCGCAGCCCCAGCATTTT.

The sample holds a few counts of this clone. V gene TRBV5-1 combines with J gene TRBJ2-5; tentative D call: TRBD1 (9 bases). The CDR3 covers 17 residues. Germline V gene data show CDR1 as SGHRS and CDR2 as YFSETQ. V was cut by 4 bases and J by 3 bases, with 22 bases left in between. CDR3 in amino acids: CASSREGTGFPKETQYF. The CDR3 DNA reads as TGCGCCAGCAGCCGGGAGGGGACAGGGTTCCCGAAAGAGACCCAGTACTTC.